This T cell receptor beta chain derives from a study of blood T cell repertoires in COVID-19. Across the study: The origin of the acute and convalescent COVID-19 samples was the United States, Italy and Spain. PBMCs, B-cell-depleted T cells, or T cells provided the cDNA or gDNA that made up the material.

In the authors' workflow: Estimated nucleated cell counts came from reference gene primer amplification. Here immunoSEQ multiplex PCR was the method, and the copy in TCRdb shows in-frame clones only, minus some. The V and J calls and the clone size are those of that table, but D and trimming were determined from the DNA. Among about 58,000 clones listed, 70% to 90% were seen once. J lost 2 bases, V lost 5 bases, and 9 bases had no gene match. Per germline, CDR1 SGHAT and CDR2 FQNNGV. The CDR3 has 15 residues. The specimen was peripheral blood. The TCR originated in a woman aged 60 to 75 with active COVID-19. The chain has TRBV11-2 and TRBJ2-7; TRBD1 aligns across 7 bases. Here the CDR3 reads CASSLPGQMTYEQYF. The CDR3 nucleotides read TGTGCCAGCAGCCTCCCGGGACAGATGACCTACGAGCAGTACTTC.